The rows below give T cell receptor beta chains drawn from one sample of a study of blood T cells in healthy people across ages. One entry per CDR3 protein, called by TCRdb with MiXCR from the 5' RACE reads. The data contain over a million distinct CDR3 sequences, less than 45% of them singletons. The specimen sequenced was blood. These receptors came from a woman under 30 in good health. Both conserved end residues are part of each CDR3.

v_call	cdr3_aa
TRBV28	CASSSGGGDSFYEQYF
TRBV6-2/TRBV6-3	CASRLAGGASTEAFF
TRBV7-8	CASSLPVREETQYF
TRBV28	CASSIASGREYEQYF
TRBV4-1	CASSQEGQKAHPQHF
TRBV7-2	CASSPSYSEQYF
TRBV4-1	CASSQRTGGGYTF
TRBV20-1	CSAGGDSPLHF
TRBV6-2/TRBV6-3	CASSYGSLEQYF
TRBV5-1	CASSPFTGNNEQFF
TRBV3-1	CASSQDTGGVGEQYF
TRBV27	CASSSSGQGFDEQFF
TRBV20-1	CSASDDRGLDYGYTF
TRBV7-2	CASSFSLVGTDTQYF
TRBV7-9	CASALTSGAQADTQYF
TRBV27	CASNPGTSGAGEQFF
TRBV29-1	CSVAGHNTEAFF
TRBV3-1	CASSQEAGMNTEAFF
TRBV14	CASSRNLGVAGGSSYNEQFF
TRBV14	CASSQDLNWEGEQFF
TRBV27	CASSLRQGLSGEQYF
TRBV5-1	CASSLEGYKEQFF
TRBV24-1	CATSDVSNQPQHF
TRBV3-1	CASRLGGTDTQYF
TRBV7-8	CASSVGGRNGNQPQHF
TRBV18	CASSPPRGQTFLQAFF
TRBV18	CASSPGDREYEQYF
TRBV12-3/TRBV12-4	CASSSRDRNQPQHF
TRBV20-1	CSVSTSGRVETQYF
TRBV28	CASSASSRPSTDTQYF
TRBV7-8	CASSLEYGTGFHEQYF
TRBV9	CATQPAPSRTPNTEAFF
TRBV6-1	CASSRTGQGVYEQYF
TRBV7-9	CASSWGLAAHNEQFF
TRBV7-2	CASRLQRADTGYF
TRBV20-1	CSANLAGGGNEQYF
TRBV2	CASQDVTPYNEQFF
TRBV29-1	CSVGIASGRVIGETQYF
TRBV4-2	CASRPQGIGTDTQYF
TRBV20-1	CSASPGVYYGYTF
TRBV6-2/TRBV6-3	CASSYWKANTEAFF
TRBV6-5	CASRTWGAKNIQYF
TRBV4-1	CASSLTHPGSTDTQYF
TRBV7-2	CASSLTSGTYQETQYF
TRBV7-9	CASSAASTDTQYF
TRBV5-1	CASSSKRGFNSPLHF
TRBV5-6	CASSFPGTGITMQYF
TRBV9	CASSVEARAEAFF
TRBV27	CASSWTGIANTEAFF